This is a list of T cell receptor beta chains from one sample in a study of CD8+CD57+ T cells in acquired aplastic anemia. One entry per CDR3 protein, called by TCRdb with MiXCR from the reads. The sample has roughly 93,000 distinct CDR3 sequences; around 62% are singletons. The specimen sequenced was sorted CD4+, CD8+, or CD8+CD57+ T cells (not recorded which) from PBMCs. The source is a human donor with aplastic anemia. Each CDR3 is given with its conserved first and last residue.

TRBV15	TRBJ2-6	CASSLAVGGAGANVLTF
TRBV6-1	TRBJ1-5	CASSPDRAPDQPQHF
TRBV10-2	TRBJ2-1	CASSDPDRGNEQFF
TRBV20-1	TRBJ1-2	CSARDWGDYGYTF
TRBV2	TRBJ1-2	CASTGPLIHGYTF
TRBV19	TRBJ2-1	CASSILDSLREQFF
TRBV11-2	TRBJ2-7	CASSLIGPGLVGTYEQYF
TRBV6-5	TRBJ2-2	CASSYGDTSNTGELFF
TRBV5-1	TRBJ2-3	CASSSGTRSDTQYF
TRBV19	TRBJ2-3	CASSLGASTDTQYF